The 24 T cell receptor beta chains listed next were all sequenced from one sample in a study of tumor-infiltrating lymphocytes in oesophageal squamous cell carcinoma. TCRdb re-called the PCR reads through MiXCR, storing one row per CDR3 protein. The data hold tens of thousands of distinct CDR3 sequences, with about a third observed a single time. Sequencing was performed on esophageal tumor tissue. These receptors were obtained from a female donor with esophageal squamous cell carcinoma.

Ten or more counts support this clonotype. The gene calls are TRBV7-9 and TRBJ2-7; D is unresolved. V lost 0 bases and J lost 2, with 8 bases in between. Germline CDR1 reads SEHNR; CDR2 reads FQNEAQ (reference sequence). The CDR3 spans 14 residues. CDR3 region: CASSLAVRPYEQYF. As DNA, the CDR3 is TGTGCCAGCAGCTTAGCTGTGCGGCCCTACGAGCAGTACTTC.

To note about this clonotype: A single base separates this from a much larger clone, so it may be a read error. The chain is built from TRBV28 and TRBJ2-1, with D unresolved. The tail of the sequence fits TRBJ2-7 better, so the J call may be wrong. Germline-derived CDR1 and CDR2 are MDHEN and SYDVKM. This CDR3 is 16 amino acids long. The CDR3 nucleotides read TGTGCCAGCAGTTTAGGGCGGCTAAGCTCCTACAATGAGCAGTACTTC. Amino acid sequence: CASSLGRLSSYNEQYF.

This clonotype has a count of ten or more. Being one base from a much bigger clone, this may be a read error. This chain links TRBV6-1 with TRBJ2-5; D unclear. In germline, CDR1 is MNHNS, CDR2 SASEGT. The CDR3 is 13 residues long. Trimming removed 7 bases from V and 11 bases from J, with 20 bases in between. In nucleotides, the CDR3 is TGTGCCAGCACCACGGGCCTCTACAATGAGCAGTACTTC. Protein sequence: CASTTGLYNEQYF.

This clonotype was counted at least ten times. The rearrangement uses TRBV24-1 and TRBJ2-1; the D is unclear. Germline V CDR1 and CDR2: KGHDR, SFDVKD. The ends were cut back, 9 bases at V and 6 bases at J, with 8 bases in the middle. The CDR3 is 11 residues long. As DNA, the CDR3 is TGTGCCACCCAACATAGCAATGAGCAGTTCTTC. Its translation is CATQHSNEQFF.

Of note for this clonotype: A much larger clone lies one base from this, so it may be a read error. The V gene is TRBV5-1, the J gene TRBJ2-3; 11 bases are a match to TRBD2. Germline V CDR1 and CDR2: SGHRS, YFSETQ. V trimming: 4 bases; J trimming: 4 bases; junction bases outside the gene matches: 5. The CDR3 is 15 amino acids. DNA of the CDR3: TGCGCCAGCAGCCAACTAGCGGGAGATGCAGATACGCAGTATTTT. This encodes CASSQLAGDADTQYF.

Of note for this clonotype: Since the CDR3 does not end with the conserved phenylalanine or tryptophan, this likely comes from a read error. It is unclear where the CDR3 begins or ends on the DNA, so no DNA is shown, and the CDR3 is as TCRdb lists it. V usage is TRBV28 and J usage is TRBJ1-6; the listed D gene, TRBD1, was not tested against the DNA. Ends included, the CDR3 has 13 residues. Germline values: CDR1 MDHEN, CDR2 SYDVKM. The CDR3 loop reads CASSFQAGQFFGA.

In its sample, this clonotype was seen many times. This chain links TRBV11-3 with TRBJ2-1; 8 positions agree with TRBD1. V was clipped by 6 bases and J by 9 bases; unmatched bases: 13. The CDR3 loop spans 15 amino acids. Germline V gives CDR1 SGHNT, CDR2 YENEEA. The CDR3 coding sequence is TGTGCCAGCAGTCAAACCGGGACAGGCCACGGTGAGCAGTTCTTC. Amino acid sequence: CASSQTGTGHGEQFF.

This chain connects TRBV18 to TRBJ2-7; D gene uncertain. Germline lookup yields CDR1 KGHSH and CDR2 LQKENI. The CDR3 extends over 14 amino acids. The V end lost 5 bases, the J end lost 1 base, and 12 bases lay between the germline ends. CDR3 sequence: CASSDRKLSYEQYF. The DNA of the CDR3 is TGTGCCAGCTCAGACCGGAAATTATCCTACGAGCAGTACTTC. Together with reference TRBV18 and TRBJ2-7, the CDR3 gives the full variable domain: NAGVMQNPRHLVRRRGQEARLRCSPMKGHSHVYWYRQLPEEGLKFMVYLQKENIIDESGMPKERFSAEFPKEGPSILRIQQVVRGDSAAYFCASSDRKLSYEQYFGPGTRLTVT.

A note on this clonotype: The CDR3 ends on some other residue instead of the conserved phenylalanine or tryptophan, so this is likely a read error. It is unclear where the CDR3 begins or ends on the DNA, so no DNA is shown, and the CDR3 is as TCRdb lists it. The V call is TRBV6-6, the J call TRBJ2-3; the table's TRBD2 call for D was not verified on the DNA. Germline values: CDR1 MNHNY, CDR2 SVGAGI (reference sequence). Both ends counted, the CDR3 spans 17 residues. This chain's CDR3 is CASSYATSGAYEQYFGP.

This clonotype was observed at least ten times. The rearrangement uses TRBV6-1 and TRBJ2-7; TRBD2 is a possible D gene (6 bases). The germline gives CDR1 MNHNS, CDR2 SASEGT. This CDR3 region has 16 residues. The V and J ends lost 5 bases and 7 bases respectively, with 24 bases between them. In nucleotides, the CDR3 is TGTGCCAGCAGTTTAAGGTGGGGGGTGATGGACAATGAGCAGTACTTC. Amino acid sequence: CASSLRWGVMDNEQYF.

This clonotype was counted many times. The CDR3 region is CASSYTTSGTYEQYF. The CDR3 DNA follows: TGTGCCAGCAGTTACACAACTAGCGGCACCTACGAGCAGTACTTC. This chain links TRBV6-6 with TRBJ2-7, with TRBD2 matching over 8 bases. The CDR3 contains 15 residues. V gave up 2 bases and J gave up 2 bases; unmatched junction bases: 5. Germline CDR1 reads MNHNY; CDR2 reads SVGAGI (reference sequence).

Many counts were recorded for this clonotype. This may stem from a read error, because a much larger clone lies one nucleotide away. This chain joins TRBV28 and TRBJ2-7; no clear D. This CDR3 has 13 amino acids. The germline CDR1 and CDR2 sequences are MDHEN and SYDVKM. With 1 base removed from V and 7 bases from J, the gap between germline ends came to 11 bases. CDR3 coding DNA: TGTGCCAGCAGTTTATCCCGTTACAATGAGCAGTACTTC. Its protein is CASSLSRYNEQYF.

This clonotype was counted ten times or more. The V call is TRBV28, the J call TRBJ1-2; D may be TRBD1 (5 bases). Trimming stripped 5 bases from V and 8 bases from J, with 18 bases between. Germline V CDR1 and CDR2: MDHEN, SYDVKM. The CDR3 totals 14 residues. The CDR3, as DNA: TGTGCCAGCAGTCCCCCTGGGGGGGGTGGCGGCTACACCTTC. As protein: CASSPPGGGGGYTF.

V and J are TRBV7-3 and TRBJ2-7, with 9 nucleotides matching TRBD1. TRBJ2-1 matches the DNA end more closely, so the J call is doubtful. The CDR3 loop spans 16 amino acids. CDR1 and CDR2 (germline): SGHTA, FQGTGA. This CDR3 reads CASSLNLDRGSDEQFF. The CDR3, as DNA: TGTGCCAGCAGCTTAAATCTGGACAGGGGCTCCGATGAGCAGTTCTTC.

In its sample, this clonotype was seen many times. The chain employs TRBV27 and TRBJ1-2, with TRBD1 matching 8 bases. CDR1 and CDR2 (germline): MNHEY, SMNVEV (reference sequence). Trimming removed 4 bases from V and 7 bases from J; junction bases left unmatched: 20. This CDR3 is built from 18 residues. CDR3 loop: CASSSTQGALTFLPGYTF. The CDR3 bases are TGTGCCAGCAGTTCAACCCAGGGGGCTTTGACTTTTCTTCCTGGCTACACCTTC.

This clonotype qualifies as medium-sized (0.01 to 0.1%). The CDR3 region is CASSYSGLAGGGRAYEQYF. DNA of the CDR3: TGTGCCAGCAGTTACTCGGGACTAGCGGGAGGCGGGCGGGCCTACGAGCAGTACTTC. This rearrangement joins TRBV12-3 or TRBV12-4 to TRBJ2-7, with TRBD2 identical over 15 bases. With V trimmed by 4 bases and J by 2 bases, 12 bases remained unmatched. This CDR3 is built from 19 residues.

This clonotype was recorded many times. A much larger clone differs by one base, so this may be a read error. This chain joins TRBV28 and TRBJ2-1; D is unclear. The J call may be in error: the DNA end matches TRBJ2-7 better. This CDR3 has 13 residues. From germline, CDR1 is MDHEN and CDR2 SYDVKM. In nucleotides, the CDR3 is TGTGCCAGCAGTTTACTAGACTCCAATGAGCAGTACTTC. It specifies CASSLLDSNEQYF.

This clonotype was detected many times. The chain uses TRBV7-9 and TRBJ2-3, with TRBD1 as a possible D gene (6 bases). The length of the CDR3 is 15 residues. The V and J ends lost 5 bases and 6 bases respectively, with 18 bases between them. The germline V gene has CDR1 SEHNR and CDR2 FQNEAQ (reference sequence). The DNA for the CDR3 is TGTGCCAGCAGCGATACAGGGTCCCCCGGGGATACGCAGTATTTT. It translates to CASSDTGSPGDTQYF.

The gene calls are TRBV2 and TRBJ2-7; D is perhaps TRBD1 or TRBD2 (6 bases each). The J call could be wrong; TRBJ2-1 is a better fit for the DNA end. Germline CDR1 SNHLY, CDR2 FYNNEI. The CDR3 totals 15 residues. CDR3 DNA: TGTGCCAGCAGCCGGGGGCCAGGGGATTCCCACGAGCAGTTCTTC. Residues: CASSRGPGDSHEQFF.

This clonotype is labeled as medium-sized. The chain is built from TRBV12-3 or TRBV12-4 and TRBJ1-2, with D perhaps matching TRBD1 (6 bases). Between the trimmed V and J ends, which lost 4 bases and 3 bases, there was a span of 9 bases. The CDR3 is 13 residues long. The CDR3 protein is CASSYRVDYGYTF. The CDR3 nucleotides read TGTGCCAGCAGTTACAGGGTGGACTATGGCTACACCTTC.

This clonotype qualifies as medium-sized. The V gene is TRBV7-2, the J gene TRBJ2-7; 12 nucleotides align to TRBD2. The CDR3 consists of 16 residues. Unmatched junction bases numbered 5, after V lost 0 bases and J lost 5 bases. CDR1 is SGHTA, CDR2 FQGNSA, per germline. The CDR3 coding sequence is TGTGCCAGCAGCTTAGCTACTAGCGGGAGGACCCACGAGCAGTACTTC. Amino acids: CASSLATSGRTHEQYF.

This clonotype was seen at least ten times. This sequence joins TRBV12-3 or TRBV12-4 and TRBJ1-1, with a possible D match to TRBD1 (6 bases). This CDR3 region has 16 residues. Trimming took 8 bases from V and 1 from J, leaving 20 bases between them. CDR3 sequence reads: CASPRGTQEGNTEAFF. In DNA, the CDR3 is TGTGCCAGCCCCAGGGGCACCCAGGAAGGGAACACTGAAGCTTTCTTT.

On this clonotype itself: This CDR3 fails to terminate in the conserved phenylalanine or tryptophan, so it likely reflects a read error. No DNA is shown, since the ends of the CDR3 on it are uncertain; the CDR3 is the one TCRdb lists. The chain joins TRBV7-2 to TRBJ2-1; the D call TRBD1 from the table was never checked on the DNA. From its first to its last residue, the CDR3 has 16 amino acids. Per the germline V gene, CDR1 is SGHTA and CDR2 is FQGNSA. CDR3 residues: CASGRQGYANGYTFGS.

This clonotype is a singleton in its sample. V gene TRBV3-1 combines with J gene TRBJ2-5, with a weak D call TRBD2 (6 bases). The J call could be wrong; TRBJ2-7 is a better fit for the DNA end. The CDR3 is 14 residues long. Germline CDR1 and CDR2: LGHDT and YNNKEL (reference sequence). CDR3 amino acids: CASSPPGLPYEQYF. For the CDR3, the DNA is TGTGCCAGCAGCCCACCGGGACTTCCCTACGAGCAGTACTTC.